This TCR beta chain originates from a study of shared clonotypes between healthy human individuals. The germline V gene encodes CDR1 MDHEN and CDR2 SYDVKM. V lost 6 bases and J lost 2, with 18 bases in between. This CDR3 spans 16 amino acids. This clone came up once. Profiled with immunoSEQ multiplex PCR; TCRdb holds only in-frame clones, not every one. The data hold about 2.4 million clones, with approximately 94% observed a single time. This clonotype was obtained from a man younger than 30 in good health. Some clones in this sample may be carry-over from other donors' samples. Specimen: naive CD4+ T cells from PBMCs. Subset defined: CD45RA+ positively selected. The J gene is TRBJ2-3, the V gene TRBV28; D tentatively reads TRBD1 or TRBD2 (5 bases each). CDR3 sequence (DNA): TGTGCCAGCAGCCCCATGGCCGGGGCTATCACAGATACGCAGTATTTT. Translating gives CASSPMAGAITDTQYF.